Each of the 5 T cell receptor beta chains below was sequenced from the same sample in a study of T cell responses to AZD1222 COVID-19 vaccine. Sequenced by immunoSEQ multiplex PCR; TCRdb stores in-frame clones only, minus some. The sample lists 98,000 or so clones; about 82% were seen once. The specimen comprised peripheral blood, sampled on day 0 of AZD1222 vaccination. These receptors all stem from an adult in good health.

This rearrangement joins TRBV19 to TRBJ1-6, with TRBD1 as a possible D gene (5 bases). With 6 bases removed from V and 8 bases from J, the gap between germline ends came to 20 bases. CDR1 is LNHDA, CDR2 SQIVND, per germline (reference sequence). The CDR3 runs to 16 residues. As DNA, the CDR3 is TGTGCCAGTAGCCTTAACCCGGGACCGGTACATTCACCCCTCCACTTT. Translating it yields CASSLNPGPVHSPLHF.

This chain connects TRBV5-1 to TRBJ2-3; no clear D. Trimming took 2 bases from V and 0 from J, leaving 10 bases between them. CDR1 SGHRS and CDR2 YFSETQ come from the germline V gene. This CDR3 spans 15 amino acids. For the CDR3, the DNA is TGCGCCAGCAGCTTAGGCGGAATAAGCACAGATACGCAGTATTTT. This codes for CASSLGGISTDTQYF.

This clone has a count of ten or more. The chain recombines TRBV6-5 with TRBJ1-3, with TRBD1 as a possible D gene (5 bases). The CDR3 contains 14 residues. Trimming took off 6 bases at V and 1 base at J, with 10 bases between the two ends. The V gene's germline CDR1 is MNHEY and CDR2 SVGAGI. The CDR3 DNA follows: TGTGCCAGCAGCCGGGACGATTCTGGAAACACCATATATTTT. Translated: CASSRDDSGNTIYF.

This sequence joins TRBV3-1 (or the pseudogene TRBV3-2) and TRBJ1-2; D ambiguous. Trimming pared 0 bases from V and 5 bases from J, leaving 7 bases between. The CDR3 runs to 13 residues. Germline lookup yields CDR1 LGHDT and CDR2 YNNKEL (reference sequence). The CDR3 DNA is TGTGCCAGCAGCCAAGAGGCAGAGTATGGCTACACCTTC. Its protein is CASSQEAEYGYTF.

The V gene is TRBV28, the J gene TRBJ2-5, with D maybe TRBD1 (6 bases). Germline values: CDR1 MDHEN, CDR2 SYDVKM. V was pared by 6 bases and J by 5 bases, with 22 bases between. CDR3 length: 16 amino acids. The CDR3 region has the DNA TGTGCCAGCAGATCGCATCCTTCGGACAGAGGGGAGACCCAGTACTTC. Translating gives CASRSHPSDRGETQYF.